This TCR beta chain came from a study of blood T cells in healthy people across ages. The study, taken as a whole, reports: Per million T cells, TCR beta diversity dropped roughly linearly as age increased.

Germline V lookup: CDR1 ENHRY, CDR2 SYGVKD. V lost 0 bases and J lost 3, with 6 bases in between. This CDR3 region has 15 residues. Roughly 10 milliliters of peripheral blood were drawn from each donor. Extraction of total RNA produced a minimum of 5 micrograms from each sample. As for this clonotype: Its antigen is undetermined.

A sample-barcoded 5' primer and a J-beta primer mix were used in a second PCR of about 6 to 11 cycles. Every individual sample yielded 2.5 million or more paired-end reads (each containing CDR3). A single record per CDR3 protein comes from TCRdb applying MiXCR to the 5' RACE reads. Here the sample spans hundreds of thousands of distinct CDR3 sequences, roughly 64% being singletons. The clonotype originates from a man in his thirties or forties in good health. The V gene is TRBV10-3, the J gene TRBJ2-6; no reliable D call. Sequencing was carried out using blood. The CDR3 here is CAISESLGGANVLTF. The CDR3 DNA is TGTGCCATCAGTGAGTCATTGGGTGGGGCCAACGTCCTGACTTTC.